Below are 7 T cell receptor beta chains sequenced from a single sample in a study of T cell repertoires in cytomegalovirus infection. No antigen is known for these receptors. A single record per CDR3 protein comes from TCRdb applying MiXCR to the reads. Of 570,000 or so distinct CDR3 sequences listed, 40% are singletons. The input for sequencing was cultured PBMCs, taken from culture after CMV antigen stimulation. Receptor source: a human donor in good health (CMV status not recorded). Some clones in this sample may be carry-over from other donors' samples.

The chain uses TRBV4-1 and TRBJ2-7; D is tentatively TRBD1 or TRBD2 (5 bases each). The CDR3 sequence is 20 residues long. The germline V gene has CDR1 MGHRA and CDR2 YSYEKL. V shed 0 bases and J shed 2 bases, with 26 bases lying between them. For the CDR3, the DNA is TGCGCCAGCAGCCAAGATGACTACCGGGACGTATCCCTATCCGCCTACGAGCAGTACTTC. It is translated as CASSQDDYRDVSLSAYEQYF.

This clonotype was found a few times. The gene calls are TRBV7-7 and TRBJ2-1; perhaps TRBD1 as D (5 bases). The V and J ends lost 3 bases and 9 bases respectively, with 15 bases between them. Germline assignment: CDR1 SSHAT and CDR2 FNYEAQ (reference sequence). There are 14 residues in the CDR3. The CDR3 region is CASSLDKGVGEQFF. The CDR3 DNA reads TGTGCCAGCAGCTTGGACAAAGGAGTGGGTGAGCAGTTCTTC.

The chain employs TRBV7-2 and TRBJ1-2; D call uncertain. The CDR3 is 14 residues long. The germline gives CDR1 SGHTA, CDR2 FQGNSA. V was cut by 0 bases and J by 1 base, with 6 bases left in between. The CDR3 protein is CASSLAGSNYGYTF. For the CDR3, the DNA is TGTGCCAGCAGCTTAGCGGGCAGTAACTATGGCTACACCTTC.

The chain uses TRBV7-2 and TRBJ2-5; D ambiguous. CDR3 length: 14 residues. Germline CDR1 and CDR2: SGHTA and FQGNSA. Between the trimmed V and J ends, which lost 5 bases and 0 bases, there was a span of 10 bases. CDR3 protein: CASSRTQYQETQYF. The DNA of the CDR3 is TGTGCCAGCAGCCGAACCCAGTACCAAGAGACCCAGTACTTC.

The rearrangement links TRBV27 to TRBJ2-7; 7 bases are shared with TRBD2. CDR1 is MNHEY and CDR2 is SMNVEV in the germline V gene (reference sequence). The CDR3 runs 16 residues. V shed 3 bases and J 3 bases; nucleotides not matched to a gene: 11. The chain's CDR3 is CASSFLGGSTLYEQYF. In nucleotides, the CDR3 is TGTGCCAGCAGTTTTCTGGGCGGGAGTACTCTCTACGAGCAGTACTTC.

This clonotype has a handful of counts. This chain joins TRBV7-2 and TRBJ2-2; 8 nucleotides align to TRBD2. This CDR3 contains 15 residues. With 5 bases clipped from V and 7 bases from J, the junction kept 9 bases outside the gene matches. CDR1 is SGHTA and CDR2 is FQGNSA in the germline V gene. The DNA for the CDR3 is TGTGCCAGCAGCCCCCCGGGGGGGCAGGGCGGGGAGCTGTTTTTT. Its protein product is CASSPPGGQGGELFF.

This clonotype occurred many times. This chain uses TRBV7-2 with TRBJ2-7; D ambiguous. The germline CDR1 and CDR2 sequences are SGHTA and FQGNSA. V was clipped by 1 base and J by 2 bases, with 6 bases between them. This CDR3 contains 13 residues. The DNA of the CDR3 is TGTGCCAGCAGCTTAGTCGGCACCTACGAGCAGTACTTC. It specifies CASSLVGTYEQYF.